This T cell receptor (beta chain) was found in a study of cytomegalovirus exposure and HLA in healthy donors. Findings of the study overall: HLA-A and HLA-B allele assignments for most subjects were reportedly predicted accurately using TCR beta sequences.

Use of 60 Vbeta and 13 Jbeta primers characterized the PCR. As handled by the study authors: Unique TCR beta chains totaled some 88 million in a later count, with around 12 million of them shared. The data were produced by immunoSEQ multiplex PCR, yet TCRdb's version contains in-frame clones alone and is incomplete. Clone size and the V and J calls come from that table; the DNA yielded D and trimming. This table holds about 190,000 clones, about 80% found once. Remarks on this clone: Its antigen is as yet unknown.

The sequenced sample consisted of PBMCs. The source of this sequence is a woman in her 30s in good health and CMV-seropositive.

The CDR3 spells CASSLVSGYGYTF. The DNA for the CDR3 is TGTGCCAGCAGTTTGGTTTCGGGATATGGCTACACCTTC. This chain joins TRBV28 and TRBJ1-2, with no clear D. The V and J ends lost 3 bases and 5 bases respectively, with 10 bases between them. Germline CDR1 and CDR2: MDHEN and SYDVKM. The CDR3 has 13 residues.